These 20 T cell receptor beta chains were all obtained from the same sample, sequenced in a study of immune evolution from preneoplasia to lung adenocarcinoma (dated by TCRdb to about 2021). The method was the immunoSEQ multiplex PCR assay. The table was pulled from immuneACCESS by TCRdb, which kept in-frame rearrangements only. Such tables lose some clones; where checked, under half of the loss comes from unresolved V genes, and the rest has no known cause. In this sample the table shows about 3,900 clones, roughly 85% of which occur a single time. The ten biggest clones cover around 5% of the sample. Sequenced: FFPE minimally invasive lung adenocarcinoma tissue. What the cell subset or site label conveys for this sample: micro-invasive lung adenocarcinoma (MIA). These receptors were taken from an older donor with lung adenocarcinoma.

This rearrangement joins TRBV6-1 to TRBJ1-1, with 7 bases lining up with TRBD1. From germline, CDR1 is MNHNS and CDR2 SASEGT. This CDR3 is 15 amino acids long. V lost 4 bases and J lost 0; bases outside the gene matches: 5. CDR3 in amino acids: CASSGGDSMNTEAFF. The CDR3 nucleotides read TGTGCCAGCAGTGGCGGGGACAGCATGAACACTGAAGCTTTCTTT.

The chain is built from TRBV11-3 and TRBJ2-3, with 12 nucleotides matching TRBD2. The CDR3 is 16 residues long. The J segment lost 3 bases and the V segment lost 5 bases, leaving 6 bases of the junction unmatched. Germline values: CDR1 SGHNT, CDR2 YENEEA. Here the CDR3 DNA reads TGTGCCAGCAGCGCCCGGACTAGCGGGAAGACAGATACGCAGTATTTT. It encodes CASSARTSGKTDTQYF.

The chain links TRBV6-5 to TRBJ1-1, with TRBD1 as a possible D gene (6 bases). Germline CDR1 is MNHEY and CDR2 is SVGAGI. The CDR3 runs to 13 residues. The V gene lost 5 bases and the J gene lost 8 bases, with 15 bases spanning the gap. The CDR3 region has the DNA TGTGCCAGCAGTCCGAACAGGGACGGGGAAGCTTTCTTT. It translates to CASSPNRDGEAFF.

The CDR3 sequence: CASSLEFGRVGYTF. The DNA for the CDR3 is TGCGCCAGCAGCTTGGAATTTGGCAGGGTTGGCTACACCTTC. The chain couples TRBV5-1 to TRBJ1-2, with D maybe TRBD1 (5 bases). Germline values: CDR1 SGHRS, CDR2 YFSETQ. V shed 0 bases and J shed 7 bases, with 13 bases lying between them. CDR3 length: 14 amino acids.

The chain joins TRBV7-9 to TRBJ2-1, with D perhaps TRBD1 (6 bases). Germline V lookup: CDR1 SEHNR, CDR2 FQNEAQ (reference sequence). V lost 5 bases and J lost 8, with 13 bases in between. The CDR3 spans 13 residues. The CDR3 DNA sequence: TGTGCCAGCAGCCCCCGACAGGCATATGAGCAGTTCTTC. Amino acid sequence: CASSPRQAYEQFF.

This clone was detected only once. The J gene is TRBJ2-2, the V gene TRBV10-3, with D unclear. This CDR3 has 16 amino acids. Between the trimmed V and J ends, which lost 2 bases and 3 bases, there was a span of 13 bases. Looked up from germline, CDR1 is ENHRY and CDR2 is SYGVKD. As DNA, the CDR3 is TGTGCCATCAGTGAGCGACGTGGTACAGACACCGGGGAGCTGTTTTTT. Translating it yields CAISERRGTDTGELFF.

The rearrangement uses TRBV4-3 and TRBJ1-5; no definite D call. Germline V lookup: CDR1 LGHNA, CDR2 YSLEER. The CDR3 length is 13 residues. The V end was cut by 1 base, the J end by 6 bases, with 7 bases between. DNA of the CDR3: TGCGCCAGCAGCCAAGTCTTGGGTCAGCCCCAGCATTTT. It codes for CASSQVLGQPQHF.

The V gene is TRBV6-4, the J gene TRBJ1-2, with D tentatively TRBD1 (5 bases). Germline V gene lookup returns CDR1 MRHNA and CDR2 SNTAGT. V was shortened by 2 bases and J by 7 bases, with 11 bases between the two germline ends. The CDR3 covers 13 residues. The CDR3 loop is CASSDTGRGGYTF. The CDR3 DNA follows: TGTGCCAGCAGTGACACGGGGCGCGGTGGCTACACCTTC.

This rearrangement joins TRBV18 to TRBJ2-7; TRBD1 matches at 8 bases. Looked up from germline, CDR1 is KGHSH and CDR2 is LQKENI. Trimming removed 2 bases from V and 2 bases from J; junction bases left unmatched: 11. This CDR3 is 17 amino acids long. The CDR3 DNA sequence: TGTGCCAGCTCACCAAATACACCCGGGACAGGCCCCTACGAGCAGTACTTC. It codes for CASSPNTPGTGPYEQYF.

J is TRBJ2-5 and V is TRBV7-9; 7 bases map to TRBD1. Germline V gene lookup returns CDR1 SEHNR and CDR2 FQNEAQ (reference sequence). This CDR3 contains 16 residues. After removal of 1 base from V and 4 bases from J, the junction contained 9 bases not matched to a gene. CDR3 sequence: CASSLGETGNTETQYF. The CDR3 bases are TGTGCCAGCAGCTTAGGGGAGACAGGGAATACAGAGACCCAGTACTTC.

This clone was counted once. The CDR3 DNA reads TGTGCCAGCAGCGCTACAGGGGTCGTCTACGAGCAGTACTTC. Its protein product is CASSATGVVYEQYF. The gene calls are TRBV7-9 and TRBJ2-7; TRBD1 matches at 7 bases. Trimming cost V 5 bases and J 3 bases; bases outside gene matches: 7. The CDR3 is 14 residues long. CDR1 and CDR2 (germline): SEHNR, FQNEAQ (reference sequence). Full variable domain (missing parts from reference TRBV7-9 and TRBJ2-7): DTGVSQNPRHKITKRGQNVTFRCDPISEHNRLYWYRQTLGQGPEFLTYFQNEAQLEKSRLLSDRFSAERPKGSFSTLEIQRTEQGDSAMYLCASSATGVVYEQYFGPGTRLTVT.

The chain carries TRBV7-9 and TRBJ2-2, with a weak D call TRBD2 (6 bases). V was shortened by 5 bases and J by 3 bases, with 10 bases between the two germline ends. This CDR3 spans 14 amino acids. From germline, CDR1 is SEHNR and CDR2 FQNEAQ (reference sequence). In DNA, the CDR3 is TGTGCCAGCAGCCGGGGGACGGACACCGGGGAGCTGTTTTTT. It codes for CASSRGTDTGELFF. Variable domain in full (rest from reference TRBV7-9 and TRBJ2-2): DTGVSQNPRHKITKRGQNVTFRCDPISEHNRLYWYRQTLGQGPEFLTYFQNEAQLEKSRLLSDRFSAERPKGSFSTLEIQRTEQGDSAMYLCASSRGTDTGELFFGEGSRLTVL.

The gene calls are TRBV27 and TRBJ2-3, with D maybe TRBD1 (5 bases). CDR1 and CDR2 (germline): MNHEY, SMNVEV (reference sequence). The V end lost 5 bases, the J end lost 3 bases, and 15 bases lay between the germline ends. The CDR3 length is 15 residues. The CDR3 DNA follows: TGTGCCAGCAGTCCTTTTGACAGAGCAACAGATACGCAGTATTTT. This encodes CASSPFDRATDTQYF.

The CDR3 DNA follows: TGCAGCGTTGCGGGGGGCACCGGGGAGCTGTTTTTT. Protein sequence: CSVAGGTGELFF. The chain couples TRBV29-1 to TRBJ2-2; 7 nucleotides agree with TRBD2. There are 12 residues in the CDR3. The ends lost 4 bases at V and 4 bases at J; junction bases unmatched: 0. Germline V gene lookup returns CDR1 SQVTM and CDR2 ANQGSEA.

This sequence joins TRBV7-2 and TRBJ2-3; D is unresolved. CDR1 and CDR2 from the germline V gene are SGHTA and FQGNSA. With 0 bases removed from V and 3 bases from J, the gap between germline ends came to 16 bases. CDR3 size: 17 residues. The DNA of the CDR3 is TGTGCCAGCAGCTTAGCGGGTGGCAGGTCATCGACAGATACGCAGTATTTT. Its translation: CASSLAGGRSSTDTQYF.

The chain is built from TRBV28 and TRBJ2-7; TRBD1 might be the D (5 bases). Per the germline V gene, CDR1 is MDHEN and CDR2 is SYDVKM. CDR3 length: 15 residues. V lost 1 base, J lost 2 bases, and 12 bases lay in between. The CDR3 region has the DNA TGTGCCAGCAGTTTATCTGGGGCGTCCCCCTACGAGCAGTACTTC. It is translated as CASSLSGASPYEQYF. The entire variable domain, with the rest obtained from reference TRBV28 and TRBJ2-7, is as follows: DVKVTQSSRYLVKRTGEKVFLECVQDMDHENMFWYRQDPGLGLRLIYFSYDVKMKEKGDIPEGYSVSREKKERFSLILESASTNQTSMYLCASSLSGASPYEQYFGPGTRLTVT.

The chain combines TRBV10-3 with TRBJ2-2; D not resolved. This CDR3 comprises 15 residues. Per germline, CDR1 ENHRY and CDR2 SYGVKD. V lost 6 bases, J lost 1 base, and 12 bases lay in between. Written as DNA, the CDR3 is TGTGCCATCAGCCGGAGTCACGAGAACACCGGGGAGCTGTTTTTT. This translates into CAISRSHENTGELFF.

The gene calls are TRBV5-6 and TRBJ1-5, with D unclear. The CDR3 length is 15 residues. V lost 3 bases and J lost 4, with 14 bases in between. Germline V gene lookup returns CDR1 SGHDT and CDR2 YYEEEE. CDR3 nucleotide sequence: TGTGCCAGCAGCTATACTAGTGGACGAAATCAGCCCCAGCATTTT. The encoded protein is CASSYTSGRNQPQHF.

As for this clone: Sequence at one end of the junction differs from germline and may be a read error. Other DNA sequences in the sample encode the same CDR3. The V gene is TRBV2, the J gene TRBJ2-7; TRBD1 aligns across 11 bases. Germline CDR1 is SNHLY and CDR2 is FYNNEI. This CDR3 is built from 16 residues. The CDR3 here is CASSVTGTGGLYEQYF. CDR3 in DNA: TGTGCCAGCAGTGTCACCGGGACAGGGGGGCTCTACGAACAGTACTTC.

The gene calls are TRBV19 and TRBJ2-1; D might be TRBD1 (6 bases). CDR3 size: 17 residues. Germline V gene sequence: CDR1 LNHDA, CDR2 SQIVND (reference sequence). The V gene lost 5 bases and the J gene lost 4 bases, with 21 bases spanning the gap. The CDR3 bases are TGTGCCAGTAGTGTAGGGATGGGGGCTGCCCAATACAATGAGCAGTTCTTC. It codes for CASSVGMGAAQYNEQFF.